These 17 T cell receptor beta chains came from one sample sequenced in a study of human T cells and chemical hapten exposure. Time point given: patch test 1, 2 weeks after DPC sensitization. Documented treatment: therapeutic diphenylcyclopropenone sensitization with weekly scalp DPC. MiXCR was run by TCRdb on the RACE reads, yielding one entry per CDR3 protein. Here the sample spans about 380,000 distinct CDR3 sequences, around 4.8% being singletons. The sequenced sample was whole blood, obtained in connection with sensitization to the hapten diphenylcyclopropenone (DPC). These receptors all come from a woman aged 45-59 years with alopecia areata. Some clones in this sample may be carry-over from other donors' samples.

This chain joins TRBV6-1 and TRBJ2-1, with a weak D call TRBD2 (7 bases). The V end lost 6 bases, the J end lost 8 bases, and 20 bases lay between the germline ends. The V gene's germline CDR1 is MNHNS and CDR2 SASEGT. CDR3 length: 15 amino acids. The DNA of the CDR3 is TGTGCCAGCAGCCTAAAAGGGGGGGACATCTATGAGCAGTTCTTC. It encodes CASSLKGGDIYEQFF.

This clonotype was observed at least ten times. This chain uses TRBV27 with TRBJ1-2, with D perhaps TRBD1 (5 bases). Trimming pared 3 bases from V and 4 bases from J, leaving 9 bases between. The V gene's germline CDR1 is MNHEY and CDR2 SMNVEV (reference sequence). CDR3 length: 13 amino acids. The CDR3: CASSFRGLYGYTF. CDR3 DNA: TGTGCCAGCAGTTTTAGGGGTCTCTATGGCTACACCTTC.

This clonotype was observed many times. This sequence joins TRBV2 and TRBJ1-6, with D uncertain. This CDR3 contains 13 residues. Deletions cut 2 bases from V and 8 bases from J, with 7 bases between. The germline gives CDR1 SNHLY, CDR2 FYNNEI. DNA for the CDR3: TGTGCCAGCAGTGAATCAGGCTATTCACCCCTCCACTTT. Translation gives CASSESGYSPLHF.

This clonotype was seen many times. The rearrangement uses TRBV28 and TRBJ2-4, with D unresolved. This CDR3 spans 16 amino acids. Between the trimmed V and J ends, which lost 6 bases and 0 bases, there was a span of 15 bases. Per germline, CDR1 MDHEN and CDR2 SYDVKM. The CDR3, as DNA: TGTGCCAGCAGGCCCCCCGGTTCATTAGCCAAAAACATTCAGTACTTC. The encoded protein is CASRPPGSLAKNIQYF.

This clonotype was seen ten or more times. This rearrangement joins TRBV28 to TRBJ2-7; 10 positions agree with TRBD1. The CDR3 length is 14 residues. The J segment lost 6 bases and the V segment lost 3 bases, leaving 5 bases of the junction unmatched. CDR1 and CDR2 from the germline V gene are MDHEN and SYDVKM. As DNA, the CDR3 is TGTGCCAGCAGTTTCCGCGGACAGGGGGGCGAGCAGTACTTC. Translating it yields CASSFRGQGGEQYF. The variable domain in full, completed from reference TRBV28 and TRBJ2-7, reads DVKVTQSSRYLVKRTGEKVFLECVQDMDHENMFWYRQDPGLGLRLIYFSYDVKMKEKGDIPEGYSVSREKKERFSLILESASTNQTSMYLCASSFRGQGGEQYFGPGTRLTVT.

This chain uses TRBV11-3 with TRBJ2-1, with 12 bases lining up with TRBD2. The CDR3 runs 16 residues. The V segment lost 5 bases and the J segment 3 bases; nucleotides outside the gene matches: 5. CDR1 and CDR2 from the germline V gene are SGHNT and YENEEA. The CDR3 loop reads CASSLTSGGRYNEQFF. Here the CDR3 DNA reads TGTGCCAGCAGCCTGACTAGCGGGGGCCGCTACAATGAGCAGTTCTTC.

This clonotype has ten or more counts. The chain couples TRBV2 to TRBJ2-4, with 8 bases aligning to TRBD1. CDR3 length equals 15 residues. The V gene end was trimmed by 8 bases and the J gene end by 9 bases; junction bases not matched to a gene: 15. Germline V gene sequence: CDR1 SNHLY, CDR2 FYNNEI. Written as DNA, the CDR3 is TGTGCCAGCGAGAAGGAAGACAGGGGACGGGGCATTCAGTACTTC. Amino acids: CASEKEDRGRGIQYF. The full variable domain, with the rest looked up from reference TRBV2 and TRBJ2-4, is EPEVTQTPSHQVTQMGQEVILRCVPISNHLYFYWYRQILGQKVEFLVSFYNNEISEKSEIFDDQFSVERPDGSNFTLKIRSTKLEDSAMYFCASEKEDRGRGIQYFGAGTRLSVL.

The chain couples TRBV6-2 or TRBV6-3 to TRBJ2-3; 8 bases align to TRBD1. This CDR3 has 15 amino acids. V lost 6 bases, J lost 3 bases, and 8 bases stayed unmatched. Germline V gene lookup returns CDR1 MNHEY and CDR2 SVGEGT. CDR3 protein: CASSKQGVLTDTQYF. CDR3 DNA: TGTGCCAGCAGCAAACAGGGGGTCTTGACAGATACGCAGTATTTT.

This clonotype was picked up a small number of times. The chain carries TRBV10-3 and TRBJ1-6; the D is unclear. Trimming took 3 bases from V and 2 from J, leaving 8 bases between them. CDR1 is ENHRY, CDR2 SYGVKD, per germline. This CDR3 contains 15 residues. CDR3 in DNA: TGTGCCATCAGTGAAGCGGGAGCCTATAATTCACCCCTCCACTTT. It specifies CAISEAGAYNSPLHF.

The chain recombines TRBV7-9 with TRBJ2-3; D is unresolved. Germline loops: CDR1 SEHNR, CDR2 FQNEAQ (reference sequence). The ends were cut back, 5 bases at V and 2 bases at J, with 8 bases in the middle. CDR3 length: 13 amino acids. CDR3 DNA sequence: TGTGCCAGCAGCCGCTCGCTCACAGATACGCAGTATTTT. Translation gives CASSRSLTDTQYF. Together with reference TRBV7-9 and TRBJ2-3, the CDR3 gives the full variable domain: DTGVSQNPRHKITKRGQNVTFRCDPISEHNRLYWYRQTLGQGPEFLTYFQNEAQLEKSRLLSDRFSAERPKGSFSTLEIQRTEQGDSAMYLCASSRSLTDTQYFGPGTRLTVL.

The chain employs TRBV13 and TRBJ1-1, with TRBD1 matching 9 bases. The germline V gene encodes CDR1 PRHDT and CDR2 FYEKMQ (reference sequence). The CDR3 is 14 amino acids. Trimming at V came to 5 bases and at J to 6 bases, leaving 7 bases not matched to a gene. The CDR3 DNA follows: TGTGCCAGCAGCCTCGGACAGGGGTTGCCTGAAGCTTTCTTT. Amino acids: CASSLGQGLPEAFF.

This clonotype was found many times. The chain combines TRBV27 with TRBJ2-1, with 7 bases fitting TRBD2. The CDR3 loop spans 12 amino acids. V was pared by 2 bases and J by 14 bases, with 6 bases of the junction left unmatched. From germline, CDR1 is MNHEY and CDR2 SMNVEV (reference sequence). Here the CDR3 DNA reads TGTGCCAGCAGTTTAGGGGGAGGGGTGAAGTTCTTC. Protein: CASSLGGGVKFF.

There are a few counts of this clonotype. V is TRBV2 and J is TRBJ1-5; D might be TRBD1 (6 bases). Trimming removed 1 base from V and 7 bases from J, with 14 bases in between. Germline CDR1 reads SNHLY; CDR2 reads FYNNEI. The CDR3 consists of 15 residues. The DNA for the CDR3 is TGTGCCAGCAGTGAAGGACAGGCAGGTGGACAGCCCCAGCATTTT. Translated, it gives CASSEGQAGGQPQHF.

This clonotype appeared many times. V and J are TRBV3-1 and TRBJ2-3, with 8 bases matching TRBD2. Germline CDR1 LGHDT, CDR2 YNNKEL (reference sequence). Germline trimming cut 4 bases from V and 1 base from J; bases unmatched to any gene: 7. There are 16 residues in the CDR3. The chain's CDR3 is CASSPSGGAGTDTQYF. The DNA for the CDR3 is TGTGCCAGCAGCCCGTCCGGGGGGGCGGGCACAGATACGCAGTATTTT.

In this sample, this clonotype turned up many times. The V call is TRBV29-1, the J call TRBJ1-1; the D gene is possibly TRBD1 (5 bases). CDR3 length: 12 residues. CDR1 is SQVTM and CDR2 is ANQGSEA in the germline V gene. V lost 3 bases, J lost 4 bases, and 9 bases lay in between. The CDR3, as DNA: TGCAGCGTTGATGGTGGGGCCACTGAAGCTTTCTTT. Protein sequence: CSVDGGATEAFF.

This clonotype has ten or more counts. The DNA for the CDR3 is TGTGCCAGCACCCATGGGAGTGATACCCAAGAGACCCAGTACTTC. Translation gives CASTHGSDTQETQYF. The V call is TRBV7-8, the J call TRBJ2-5; weak D call: TRBD2 (5 bases). The CDR3 is 15 amino acids. The V gene's germline CDR1 is SGHVS and CDR2 FQNEAQ. Trimming stripped 7 bases from V and 1 base from J, with 16 bases between.

This clonotype was seen a few times. The rearrangement links TRBV27 to TRBJ1-2; TRBD1 matches at 10 bases. V trimming: 3 bases; J trimming: 7 bases; junction bases outside the gene matches: 8. This CDR3 is 15 amino acids long. Looked up from germline, CDR1 is MNHEY and CDR2 is SMNVEV (reference sequence). The CDR3 nucleotides read TGTGCCAGCAGTTTCTCTGGACAGGGGGTACGTGGCTACACCTTC. Protein: CASSFSGQGVRGYTF.